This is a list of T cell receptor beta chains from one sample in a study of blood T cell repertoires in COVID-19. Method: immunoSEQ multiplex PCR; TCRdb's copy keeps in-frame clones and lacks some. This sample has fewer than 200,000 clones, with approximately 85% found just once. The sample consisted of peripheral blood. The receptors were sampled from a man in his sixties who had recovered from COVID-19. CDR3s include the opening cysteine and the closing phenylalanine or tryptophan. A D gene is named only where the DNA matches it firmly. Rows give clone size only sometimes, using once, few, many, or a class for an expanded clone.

cdr3_nt: TGTGCCAGCAGCTTAGGACAGGGGGACACTGAAGCTTTCTTT
cdr3_aa: CASSLGQGDTEAFF
v_call: TRBV11-2
j_call: TRBJ1-1
clone_size: -
d_call: TRBD1

cdr3_nt: TGTGCCAGCAGCGGACAGGGGGCCCGCTCTGGGGCCAACGTCCTGACTTTC
cdr3_aa: CASSGQGARSGANVLTF
v_call: TRBV5-5
j_call: TRBJ2-6
clone_size: -
d_call: TRBD1

cdr3_nt: TGTGCCAGCAGCCAAGGCGGGGACGGCCAAGAGACCCAGTACTTC
cdr3_aa: CASSQGGDGQETQYF
v_call: TRBV3-1/TRBV3-2
j_call: TRBJ2-5
clone_size: -
d_call: -

cdr3_nt: TGTGCCAGCAGCTTAGCGGCGGGGGCAGAGACCCAGTACTTC
cdr3_aa: CASSLAAGAETQYF
v_call: TRBV7-9
j_call: TRBJ2-5
clone_size: -
d_call: -

cdr3_nt: TGCAGCGTTTACGATACGGATGAGCAGTTCTTC
cdr3_aa: CSVYDTDEQFF
v_call: TRBV29-1
j_call: TRBJ2-1
clone_size: -
d_call: -

cdr3_nt: TGCGCCAGCAGCCAAGATATTGCTAGCGGGGGGTTCACAGATACGCAGTATTTT
cdr3_aa: CASSQDIASGGFTDTQYF
v_call: TRBV4-1
j_call: TRBJ2-3
clone_size: -
d_call: TRBD2

cdr3_nt: TGTGCCAGCAGTTATCTTACAGGGGCCAATGAGCAGTTCTTC
cdr3_aa: CASSYLTGANEQFF
v_call: TRBV6-2/TRBV6-3
j_call: TRBJ2-1
clone_size: -
d_call: TRBD1

cdr3_nt: TGCGCCAGCAGCTTTGATAGCTCTGGAAACACCATATATTTT
cdr3_aa: CASSFDSSGNTIYF
v_call: TRBV5-1
j_call: TRBJ1-3
clone_size: once
d_call: -

cdr3_nt: TGTGCCAGCAGCTTGTCTCCGGGACAGGGGTTCCTGGAGACCCAGTACTTC
cdr3_aa: CASSLSPGQGFLETQYF
v_call: TRBV5-6
j_call: TRBJ2-5
clone_size: -
d_call: TRBD1

cdr3_nt: TGTGCCACCTCTTTGACGGCGGATTCACCCCTCCACTTT
cdr3_aa: CATSLTADSPLHF
v_call: TRBV7-3
j_call: TRBJ1-6
clone_size: few
d_call: -

cdr3_nt: TGTGCCAGCAGCCCCCGTATGGAGCGGGGGCCCCAGTACTTC
cdr3_aa: CASSPRMERGPQYF
v_call: TRBV4-2
j_call: TRBJ2-5
clone_size: once
d_call: TRBD2

cdr3_nt: TGTGCCAGCAGCCAAGAAGACAGCGGGAGATATGGCTACACCTTC
cdr3_aa: CASSQEDSGRYGYTF
v_call: TRBV4-2
j_call: TRBJ1-2
clone_size: -
d_call: -

cdr3_nt: TGTGCCAGCAGTTACTCGAGAAACTACGAGCAGTACTTC
cdr3_aa: CASSYSRNYEQYF
v_call: TRBV6-5
j_call: TRBJ2-7
clone_size: -
d_call: -

cdr3_nt: TGCGCCAGCAGCTCCCCTTCGGGGGGAGGATACATGAACACTGAAGCTTTCTTT
cdr3_aa: CASSSPSGGGYMNTEAFF
v_call: TRBV5-1
j_call: TRBJ1-1
clone_size: -
d_call: -

cdr3_nt: TGTGCCAGCAGAGAAATACGAGGGGACAAAAACACTGAAGCTTTCTTT
cdr3_aa: CASREIRGDKNTEAFF
v_call: TRBV6-1
j_call: TRBJ1-1
clone_size: -
d_call: -

cdr3_nt: TGCAGTGCTAGTGGACAGGGGGGGGAGGAGCAGTACTTC
cdr3_aa: CSASGQGGEEQYF
v_call: TRBV20-1
j_call: TRBJ2-7
clone_size: -
d_call: TRBD1

cdr3_nt: TGTGCCAGCAGCCAAGGCAGGTGGGAGACCCAGTACTTC
cdr3_aa: CASSQGRWETQYF
v_call: TRBV3-1/TRBV3-2
j_call: TRBJ2-5
clone_size: -
d_call: -

cdr3_nt: TGTGCCAGCAGTTTCCTAACAGCAGGCAACTATGGCTACACCTTC
cdr3_aa: CASSFLTAGNYGYTF
v_call: TRBV27
j_call: TRBJ1-2
clone_size: -
d_call: -